This passage covers 25 T cell receptor beta chains from one sample sequenced in a study of T cell responses to AZD1222 COVID-19 vaccine. Here immunoSEQ multiplex PCR was the method, and the copy in TCRdb shows in-frame clones only, minus some. The sample includes under 140,000 clones, about 87% of them seen just once. Sequences were derived from peripheral blood, sampled 28 days after the second AZD1222 dose. The source is an adult who received the AZD1222 COVID-19 vaccine.

This rearrangement joins TRBV5-5 to TRBJ2-2, with unresolved D. The CDR3 totals 14 residues. Per germline, CDR1 SGHKS and CDR2 YYEKEE (reference sequence). The V end was cut by 4 bases, the J end by 2 bases, with 9 bases between. CDR3 protein: CASSPRLNTGELFF. The DNA of the CDR3 is TGTGCCAGCAGCCCCCGACTCAACACCGGGGAGCTGTTTTTT.

The chain employs TRBV6-5 and TRBJ2-2, with D perhaps matching TRBD1 (5 bases). Germline CDR1 MNHEY, CDR2 SVGAGI. CDR3 length equals 14 residues. V was cut by 7 bases and J by 0 bases, with 9 bases left in between. The CDR3 DNA sequence: TGTGCCAGCACAGGGTTTGCGAACACCGGGGAGCTGTTTTTT. It translates to CASTGFANTGELFF.

The chain couples TRBV11-1 to TRBJ1-2; no reliable D call. V lost 3 bases, J lost 8 bases, and 13 bases lay in between. The CDR3 runs 13 residues. The germline V gene has CDR1 SGHAT and CDR2 FQDESV (reference sequence). CDR3 sequence: CASSFQAPGGYTF. As DNA, the CDR3 is TGTGCCAGCAGCTTTCAAGCGCCTGGGGGCTACACCTTC.

The chain is built from TRBV11-3 and TRBJ1-1; D remains ambiguous. Germline V CDR1 and CDR2: SGHNT, YENEEA. The CDR3 is 13 residues long. Trimming stripped 0 bases from V and 3 bases from J, with 5 bases between. The CDR3 sequence: CASSLDLDTEAFF. CDR3 DNA sequence: TGTGCCAGCAGCTTAGATCTGGACACTGAAGCTTTCTTT.

The J gene is TRBJ1-4, the V gene TRBV5-4, with a possible D match to TRBD1 (5 bases). The V gene lost 1 base and the J gene lost 4 bases, with 11 bases spanning the gap. In germline, CDR1 is SGHNT, CDR2 YYREEE (reference sequence). The CDR3 runs 15 residues. The CDR3 spells CASSLKTGSNEKLFF. CDR3 nucleotides: TGTGCCAGCAGCTTGAAAACAGGCAGTAATGAAAAACTGTTTTTT.

In its sample, this clone was seen a few times. The V gene is TRBV6-5, the J gene TRBJ1-6; the match to TRBD1 covers 7 bases. CDR1 is MNHEY and CDR2 is SVGAGI in the germline V gene. With 6 bases clipped from V and 9 bases from J, the junction kept 11 bases outside the gene matches. The CDR3 runs 15 residues. Here the CDR3 DNA reads TGTGCCAGCAGGGACCCGACAGGGACCATTTCACCCCTCCACTTT. Its translation: CASRDPTGTISPLHF.

The V and J genes are TRBV19 and TRBJ1-2; TRBD1 agrees at 8 bases. Unmatched junction bases numbered 4, after V lost 4 bases and J lost 3 bases. Germline CDR1 is LNHDA and CDR2 is SQIVND (reference sequence). The CDR3 extends over 14 amino acids. The CDR3 region has the DNA TGTGCCAGTAGTACAGGGGGCTATCACTATGGCTACACCTTC. Its translation: CASSTGGYHYGYTF.

The V call is TRBV30, the J call TRBJ2-4; no reliable D call. CDR1 is GTSNPN and CDR2 is SVGIG in the germline V gene (reference sequence). V gave up 3 bases and J gave up 6 bases, with 45 bases separating them. The CDR3 has 24 amino acids. The CDR3 region is CAWSQRLDLVGFGPARFVVNIQYF. CDR3 in DNA: TGTGCCTGGAGCCAACGTTTGGACCTGGTTGGGTTTGGACCCGCTCGGTTCGTGGTAAACATTCAGTACTTC. The variable domain in full, completed from reference TRBV30 and TRBJ2-4, reads SQTIHQWPATLVQPVGSPLSLECTVEGTSNPNLYWYRQAAGRGLQLLFYSVGIGQISSEVPQNLSASRPQDRQFILSSKKLLLSDSGFYLCAWSQRLDLVGFGPARFVVNIQYFGAGTRLSVL.

The V gene is TRBV27, the J gene TRBJ2-7; 7 bases match TRBD2. The CDR3 runs 16 residues. Germline V CDR1 and CDR2: MNHEY, SMNVEV (reference sequence). The ends lost 3 bases at V and 5 bases at J; junction bases unmatched: 13. In nucleotides, the CDR3 is TGTGCCAGCAGTTTTTCGTGGGCGGGAGTTATAAACGAGCAGTACTTC. This encodes CASSFSWAGVINEQYF.

The chain uses TRBV6-5 and TRBJ1-3, with unresolved D. CDR3 size: 13 residues. CDR1 MNHEY and CDR2 SVGAGI come from the germline V gene. V was cut by 0 bases and J by 3 bases, with 3 bases left in between. CDR3 sequence (DNA): TGTGCCAGCAGTTACTCATATGGAAACACCATATATTTT. This translates into CASSYSYGNTIYF.

CDR3 in DNA: TGTGCCAGTAGTATAATGAGTAGTGACAGCAAGCAGTACTTC. Amino acid sequence: CASSIMSSDSKQYF. The chain uses TRBV19 and TRBJ2-7, with D perhaps matching TRBD1 (5 bases). The CDR3 has 14 residues. Deletions cut 2 bases from V and 8 bases from J, with 16 bases between. Germline values: CDR1 LNHDA, CDR2 SQIVND (reference sequence).

The chain links TRBV18 to TRBJ2-1; maybe TRBD1 (6 bases). With 3 bases removed from V and 10 bases from J, the gap between germline ends came to 16 bases. The CDR3 spans 14 residues. From germline, CDR1 is KGHSH and CDR2 LQKENI. CDR3: CASSPQRSGTEQFF. The CDR3, as DNA: TGTGCCAGCTCACCTCAACGATCCGGGACAGAGCAGTTCTTC.

This sequence joins TRBV6-5 and TRBJ1-6; 7 bases align to TRBD1. After removal of 0 bases from V and 5 bases from J, the junction contained 1 base not matched to a gene. The CDR3 is 15 residues long. CDR1 and CDR2 from the germline V gene are MNHEY and SVGAGI. The CDR3 bases are TGTGCCAGCAGTTACTCCGGACAGGATAATTCACCCCTCCACTTT. Translating it yields CASSYSGQDNSPLHF.

This chain uses TRBV13 with TRBJ1-3, with no clear D. The V gene lost 5 bases and the J gene lost 4 bases, with 12 bases spanning the gap. CDR1 and CDR2 (germline): PRHDT, FYEKMQ (reference sequence). The CDR3 is 14 amino acids. The CDR3 sequence: CASSGRVEGNTIYF. The CDR3 nucleotides are TGTGCCAGCAGCGGCAGAGTGGAGGGAAACACCATATATTTT.

V usage is TRBV5-8 and J usage is TRBJ2-1, with 10 bases aligning to TRBD1. The germline gives CDR1 SGHTS, CDR2 YDEGEE. The V segment lost 3 bases and the J segment 9 bases; nucleotides outside the gene matches: 9. CDR3 length: 15 residues. Here the CDR3 DNA reads TGTGCCAGCAGCTACGGACAGGGGGTTTATAGTGAGCAGTTCTTC. Translating it yields CASSYGQGVYSEQFF.

This CDR3 is CASSPVNQGRSQGWGTDTQYF. The CDR3, as DNA: TGTGCCAGCTCACCAGTTAATCAGGGGAGGTCTCAGGGATGGGGCACAGATACGCAGTATTTT. The chain uses TRBV18 and TRBJ2-3; D may correspond to TRBD1 or TRBD2 (6 bases each). The V end lost 2 bases, the J end lost 1 base, and 28 bases lay between the germline ends. There are 21 residues in the CDR3. In germline, CDR1 is KGHSH, CDR2 LQKENI.

This chain joins TRBV4-1 and TRBJ2-2; 9 bases are a match to TRBD2. CDR3 length: 16 residues. The V and J ends lost 1 base and 6 bases, in that order; junction bases with no gene match: 6. Germline lookup yields CDR1 MGHRA and CDR2 YSYEKL. CDR3 sequence reads: CASSQVVAGVAGELFF. The CDR3 region has the DNA TGCGCCAGCAGCCAAGTGGTAGCGGGAGTCGCCGGGGAGCTGTTTTTT.

The chain combines TRBV25-1 with TRBJ1-2; no firm D call. This CDR3 spans 13 amino acids. The germline gives CDR1 MGHDK, CDR2 SYGVNS. Between the trimmed V and J ends, which lost 5 bases and 6 bases, there was a span of 13 bases. The CDR3 region has the DNA TGTGCCAGCAGTCTTATACCAGATCATGGCTACACCTTC. Translating gives CASSLIPDHGYTF.

The rearrangement joins TRBV2 to TRBJ1-2; 9 bases fit TRBD1. This CDR3 is built from 14 residues. V lost 6 bases to trimming and J lost 6 bases; unmatched junction nucleotides: 8. Germline V gene lookup returns CDR1 SNHLY and CDR2 FYNNEI. The CDR3 reads CASSLDRGGDGYTF. Here the CDR3 DNA reads TGTGCCAGCAGCCTTGACAGGGGGGGAGATGGCTACACCTTC.

V gene TRBV27 combines with J gene TRBJ2-1, with 7 positions matching TRBD2. The length of the CDR3 is 15 residues. V trimming: 2 bases; J trimming: 2 bases; junction bases outside the gene matches: 3. The germline gives CDR1 MNHEY, CDR2 SMNVEV (reference sequence). The CDR3 region is CASSLRGDPYNEQFF. Here the CDR3 DNA reads TGTGCCAGCAGTTTACGGGGGGATCCCTACAATGAGCAGTTCTTC.

The chain carries TRBV5-1 and TRBJ1-4; D not resolved. Germline V gene lookup returns CDR1 SGHRS and CDR2 YFSETQ. This CDR3 spans 15 amino acids. Trimming left V 0 bases short and J 3 bases short, with 9 bases between. The DNA for the CDR3 is TGCGCCAGCAGCTTGGGGTCGTCATCTAATGAAAAACTGTTTTTT. It specifies CASSLGSSSNEKLFF.

The rearrangement uses TRBV7-9 and TRBJ1-2, with D perhaps matching TRBD1 (5 bases). The V end lost 11 bases, the J end lost 5 bases, and 15 bases lay between the germline ends. The germline gives CDR1 SEHNR, CDR2 FQNEAQ (reference sequence). This CDR3 has 12 residues. CDR3 loop: CAAAGSGYGYTF. The CDR3 DNA reads TGTGCCGCGGCAGGGTCTGGGTATGGCTACACCTTC.

The chain uses TRBV29-1 and TRBJ2-4; 9 bases map to TRBD1. Per the germline V gene, CDR1 is SQVTM and CDR2 is ANQGSEA. V gave up 3 bases and J gave up 7 bases; unmatched junction bases: 4. This CDR3 contains 13 residues. The CDR3 spells CSVEGQGGNIQYF. For the CDR3, the DNA is TGCAGCGTTGAGGGACAGGGAGGGAACATTCAGTACTTC.

This clone is a singleton in its sample. This rearrangement joins TRBV30 to TRBJ1-1; D is undetermined. Germline loops: CDR1 GTSNPN, CDR2 SVGIG (reference sequence). V gave up 1 base and J gave up 4 bases, with 13 bases separating them. The CDR3 runs 14 residues. Here the CDR3 DNA reads TGTGCCTGGAGTGGGACGGGCTGGGTCACTGAAGCTTTCTTT. It specifies CAWSGTGWVTEAFF.

For this clone: Other DNA sequences from this sample encode an identical CDR3 as well. The V gene is TRBV5-4, the J gene TRBJ2-7; no clear D gene. The germline gives CDR1 SGHNT, CDR2 YYREEE (reference sequence). The CDR3 consists of 12 residues. Trimming cost V 3 bases and J 3 bases, with 7 bases left between them. CDR3 region: CASSWDSYEQYF. The CDR3 nucleotides are TGTGCCAGCAGCTGGGATAGCTACGAGCAGTACTTC.